A selection of T cell receptor beta chains follows, all from one sample in a study of cytomegalovirus exposure and HLA in healthy donors. Clones were read by immunoSEQ multiplex PCR, and TCRdb kept only the in-frame ones, dropping some. The data hold 130,000 or so clones, with over 75% observed a single time. The sample was PBMCs. The receptors originated from a man younger than 45 in good health and CMV-seronegative. Each CDR3 is given with its conserved first and last residue. A D gene is named only where the DNA matches it firmly. Expanded clones are given a class, and other clones once, few, many or no size at all.

j_call: TRBJ1-2; v_call: TRBV9; clone_size: few; d_call: NA; cdr3_aa: CASSGRREGYTF; cdr3_nt: TGTGCCAGCAGCGGTCGCAGGGAAGGCTACACCTTC
j_call: TRBJ1-1; v_call: TRBV4-2; clone_size: NA; d_call: NA; cdr3_aa: CASMGGVRAFF; cdr3_nt: TGTGCCAGCATGGGGGGGGTGAGGGCTTTCTTT
j_call: TRBJ1-2; v_call: TRBV30; clone_size: NA; d_call: NA; cdr3_aa: CAWAMGAGYGYTF; cdr3_nt: TGTGCCTGGGCTATGGGGGCTGGTTATGGCTACACCTTC
j_call: TRBJ1-5; v_call: TRBV5-6; clone_size: NA; d_call: NA; cdr3_aa: CASSLGQGGQPQHF; cdr3_nt: TGTGCCAGCAGCTTGGGGCAGGGCGGCCAGCCCCAGCATTTT
j_call: TRBJ2-7; v_call: TRBV2; clone_size: NA; d_call: NA; cdr3_aa: CASITGTGYEQYF; cdr3_nt: TGTGCCAGCATTACAGGGACGGGCTACGAGCAGTACTTC
j_call: TRBJ2-7; v_call: TRBV4-1; clone_size: once; d_call: NA; cdr3_aa: CASNQDFYEQYF; cdr3_nt: TGCGCCAGCAACCAAGACTTCTACGAGCAGTACTTC
j_call: TRBJ2-1; v_call: TRBV5-4; clone_size: NA; d_call: NA; cdr3_aa: CASNLVGGLGDEQFF; cdr3_nt: TGTGCCAGCAATTTAGTGGGGGGGCTGGGCGATGAGCAGTTCTTC
j_call: TRBJ1-5; v_call: TRBV9; clone_size: few; d_call: NA; cdr3_aa: CASSVVGTFSNQPQHF; cdr3_nt: TGTGCCAGCAGCGTAGTCGGGACATTTAGCAATCAGCCCCAGCATTTT
j_call: TRBJ1-1; v_call: TRBV7-9; clone_size: NA; d_call: NA; cdr3_aa: CASSLGMTGGQKNTEAFF; cdr3_nt: TGTGCCAGCAGCTTGGGAATGACGGGGGGCCAAAAGAACACTGAAGCTTTCTTT
j_call: TRBJ1-2; v_call: TRBV7-2; clone_size: NA; d_call: NA; cdr3_aa: CASSLDAGANYGYTF; cdr3_nt: TGTGCCAGCAGCTTGGACGCAGGGGCTAACTATGGCTACACCTTC
j_call: TRBJ2-3; v_call: TRBV30; clone_size: NA; d_call: NA; cdr3_aa: CTWSVQRPRTTRLDTQYF; cdr3_nt: TGTACCTGGAGTGTACAACGACCGAGGACAACAAGACTAGATACGCAGTATTTT
j_call: TRBJ1-2; v_call: TRBV27; clone_size: NA; d_call: TRBD1; cdr3_aa: CASSLQPGGGYTF; cdr3_nt: TGTGCCAGCAGTTTACAACCAGGGGGTGGCTACACCTTC
j_call: TRBJ2-2; v_call: TRBV6-4; clone_size: NA; d_call: NA; cdr3_aa: CASSYSKETGELFF; cdr3_nt: TGTGCCAGCAGTTACTCAAAGGAGACCGGGGAGCTGTTTTTT
j_call: TRBJ1-5; v_call: TRBV2; clone_size: NA; d_call: TRBD1; cdr3_aa: CASSAGGQAPNQPQHF; cdr3_nt: TGTGCCAGCAGTGCGGGGGGACAGGCTCCAAATCAGCCCCAGCATTTT
j_call: TRBJ1-3; v_call: TRBV7-9; clone_size: NA; d_call: NA; cdr3_aa: CASSLVSGAGNTIYF; cdr3_nt: TGTGCCAGCAGCTTAGTATCGGGGGCTGGAAACACCATATATTTT
j_call: TRBJ2-7; v_call: TRBV11-2; clone_size: NA; d_call: TRBD1; cdr3_aa: CASSLDRDREYEQYF; cdr3_nt: TGTGCCAGCAGCTTAGACCGGGACAGGGAGTACGAGCAGTACTTC
j_call: TRBJ2-7; v_call: TRBV11-2; clone_size: NA; d_call: NA; cdr3_aa: CASSLSGTGRATYEQYF; cdr3_nt: TGTGCCAGCAGCTTAAGCGGGACAGGCCGAGCCACCTACGAGCAGTACTTC
j_call: TRBJ2-7; v_call: TRBV4-3; clone_size: once; d_call: NA; cdr3_aa: CASSQGVGRGGMVYEQYF; cdr3_nt: TGCGCCAGCAGCCAAGGAGTGGGACGGGGCGGGATGGTCTACGAGCAGTACTTC
j_call: TRBJ1-2; v_call: TRBV2; clone_size: NA; d_call: NA; cdr3_aa: CASSETVANYGYTF; cdr3_nt: TGTGCCAGCAGTGAAACAGTGGCGAACTATGGCTACACCTTC
j_call: TRBJ2-1; v_call: TRBV10-3; clone_size: NA; d_call: NA; cdr3_aa: CATASEAYNEQFF; cdr3_nt: TGTGCCACCGCCTCAGAGGCCTACAATGAGCAGTTCTTC
j_call: TRBJ1-4; v_call: TRBV19; clone_size: once; d_call: TRBD1; cdr3_aa: CASSNRGLKKLFF; cdr3_nt: TGTGCCAGTAGTAACAGGGGGCTGAAAAAACTGTTTTTT
j_call: TRBJ2-2; v_call: TRBV5-1; clone_size: NA; d_call: NA; cdr3_aa: CASSSRGSNTGELFF; cdr3_nt: TGCGCCAGCAGCTCGCGGGGTTCGAACACCGGGGAGCTGTTTTTT
j_call: TRBJ2-5; v_call: TRBV7-2; clone_size: NA; d_call: NA; cdr3_aa: CASSVQPGYGLQYF; cdr3_nt: TGTGCCAGCAGCGTGCAACCGGGATATGGTCTCCAGTACTTC
j_call: TRBJ2-7; v_call: TRBV11-2; clone_size: once; d_call: TRBD2; cdr3_aa: CASSLWGGTYEQYF; cdr3_nt: TGTGCCAGCAGCTTATGGGGGGGGACCTACGAGCAGTACTTC
j_call: TRBJ2-1; v_call: TRBV2; clone_size: NA; d_call: NA; cdr3_aa: CASSERQYNEQFF; cdr3_nt: TGTGCCAGCAGTGAGAGGCAATACAATGAGCAGTTCTTC
j_call: TRBJ1-6; v_call: TRBV7-6; clone_size: NA; d_call: NA; cdr3_aa: CASSLNQDSPLHF; cdr3_nt: TGTGCCAGCAGCCTCAATCAGGATTCACCCCTCCACTTT
j_call: TRBJ2-2; v_call: TRBV9; clone_size: NA; d_call: TRBD1; cdr3_aa: CASSVGQGNTGELFF; cdr3_nt: TGTGCCAGCAGCGTAGGACAGGGGAACACCGGGGAGCTGTTTTTT
j_call: TRBJ2-5; v_call: TRBV28; clone_size: NA; d_call: NA; cdr3_aa: CASSLSPGLGGWETQYF; cdr3_nt: TGTGCCAGCAGTTTATCCCCAGGACTAGGGGGTTGGGAGACCCAGTACTTC
j_call: TRBJ2-1; v_call: TRBV9; clone_size: NA; d_call: TRBD2; cdr3_aa: CASSAEGLASYNEQFF; cdr3_nt: TGTGCCAGCAGCGCTGAGGGACTAGCGTCTTACAATGAGCAGTTCTTC
j_call: TRBJ2-2; v_call: TRBV10-3; clone_size: NA; d_call: TRBD2; cdr3_aa: CAISASGSSGGAGYTGELFF; cdr3_nt: TGTGCCATCAGCGCCTCGGGATCTAGCGGGGGGGCTGGGTACACCGGGGAGCTGTTTTTT
j_call: TRBJ1-1; v_call: TRBV27; clone_size: NA; d_call: NA; cdr3_aa: CASSLGVGGTYTEAFF; cdr3_nt: TGTGCCAGCAGTTTGGGGGTGGGGGGTACTTACACTGAAGCTTTCTTT
j_call: TRBJ1-3; v_call: TRBV6-1; clone_size: NA; d_call: NA; cdr3_aa: CASSAQGSGNTIYF; cdr3_nt: TGTGCCAGCAGTGCCCAGGGATCTGGAAACACCATATATTTT
j_call: TRBJ2-2; v_call: TRBV4-1; clone_size: NA; d_call: TRBD2; cdr3_aa: CASSQVAGGNIGELFF; cdr3_nt: TGCGCCAGCAGCCAAGTGGCGGGGGGCAACATCGGGGAGCTGTTTTTT
j_call: TRBJ1-1; v_call: TRBV15; clone_size: NA; d_call: NA; cdr3_aa: CATSREGQGAFF; cdr3_nt: TGTGCCACCAGCAGAGAAGGGCAGGGAGCTTTCTTT
j_call: TRBJ2-5; v_call: TRBV19; clone_size: NA; d_call: NA; cdr3_aa: CASSRGDASRETQYF; cdr3_nt: TGTGCCAGTAGTAGGGGGGACGCCTCCCGGGAGACCCAGTACTTC
j_call: TRBJ2-1; v_call: TRBV28; clone_size: few; d_call: NA; cdr3_aa: CASTGFRYNEQFF; cdr3_nt: TGTGCCAGCACGGGGTTCCGCTACAATGAGCAGTTCTTC
j_call: TRBJ1-6; v_call: TRBV7-9; clone_size: NA; d_call: NA; cdr3_aa: CASSLAGSPLHF; cdr3_nt: TGTGCCAGCAGCTTAGCGGGCTCACCCCTCCACTTT
j_call: TRBJ2-7; v_call: TRBV7-2; clone_size: NA; d_call: NA; cdr3_aa: CASSLSLPGSSEQYF; cdr3_nt: TGTGCCAGCAGCTTAAGTCTTCCGGGGTCCTCAGAGCAGTACTTC
j_call: TRBJ2-2; v_call: TRBV5-1; clone_size: NA; d_call: TRBD1; cdr3_aa: CASSASGTGVTGELFF; cdr3_nt: TGCGCCAGCAGCGCGTCCGGGACAGGGGTCACCGGGGAGCTGTTTTTT
j_call: TRBJ1-6; v_call: TRBV19; clone_size: NA; d_call: TRBD1; cdr3_aa: CASSMSDRTNSPLHF; cdr3_nt: TGTGCCAGTAGTATGTCGGACAGGACCAATTCACCCCTCCACTTT
j_call: TRBJ2-7; v_call: TRBV30; clone_size: NA; d_call: NA; cdr3_aa: CAWSVGPGDYEQYF; cdr3_nt: TGTGCCTGGAGTGTAGGGCCAGGGGACTACGAGCAGTACTTC
j_call: TRBJ2-2; v_call: TRBV5-4; clone_size: NA; d_call: NA; cdr3_aa: CASSLRQAGTGELFF; cdr3_nt: TGTGCCAGCAGCTTGAGACAGGCTGGCACCGGGGAGCTGTTTTTT
j_call: TRBJ1-1; v_call: TRBV7-2; clone_size: NA; d_call: TRBD1; cdr3_aa: CASSVDRADKAFF; cdr3_nt: TGTGCCAGCAGCGTGGACAGGGCTGATAAGGCTTTCTTT
j_call: TRBJ1-2; v_call: TRBV6-5; clone_size: few; d_call: TRBD1; cdr3_aa: CASSLLQGGGYTF; cdr3_nt: TGTGCCAGCAGTTTATTACAGGGGGGCGGCTACACCTTC
j_call: TRBJ2-7; v_call: TRBV5-4; clone_size: NA; d_call: NA; cdr3_aa: CASSLGARGAYEQYF; cdr3_nt: TGTGCCAGCAGCTTGGGGGCCAGGGGCGCCTACGAGCAGTACTTC
j_call: TRBJ2-7; v_call: TRBV29-1; clone_size: NA; d_call: TRBD1; cdr3_aa: CSVARTGAFEQYF; cdr3_nt: TGCAGCGTGGCCCGGACAGGGGCATTCGAGCAGTACTTC